This T cell receptor (beta chain) is drawn from a study of T cells in Graves' hyperthyroidism and ophthalmopathy. Findings and limits, study-wide: Most clonotypes expanded in the thyroid (above 0.001) were also present in blood.

Unmatched junction bases numbered 7, after V lost 0 bases and J lost 4 bases. CDR3 length: 16 residues. CDR1 is SGHNT and CDR2 is YYREEE in the germline V gene (reference sequence). As to this clonotype: The antigen is undetermined.

Amplification of TCR beta CDR3 regions used RNA as the template. HTBI primers were the set used in a first-round RT-PCR of the TCR CDR3. TCRdb reprocessed the multiplex PCR reads with MiXCR, giving one entry per CDR3 protein. The sample yields a few hundred thousand distinct CDR3 sequences, roughly 14% seen once. The chain uses TRBV5-4 and TRBJ1-2, with 9 bases lining up with TRBD1. The TCR comes from a woman aged 30 to 39 with Graves' hyperthyroidism that later progressed to Graves' ophthalmopathy. The sequenced sample was blood. The CDR3 loop reads CASSLVGDRAGYGYTF. In DNA, the CDR3 is TGTGCCAGCAGCTTGGTTGGGGACAGGGCGGGCTATGGCTACACCTTC.